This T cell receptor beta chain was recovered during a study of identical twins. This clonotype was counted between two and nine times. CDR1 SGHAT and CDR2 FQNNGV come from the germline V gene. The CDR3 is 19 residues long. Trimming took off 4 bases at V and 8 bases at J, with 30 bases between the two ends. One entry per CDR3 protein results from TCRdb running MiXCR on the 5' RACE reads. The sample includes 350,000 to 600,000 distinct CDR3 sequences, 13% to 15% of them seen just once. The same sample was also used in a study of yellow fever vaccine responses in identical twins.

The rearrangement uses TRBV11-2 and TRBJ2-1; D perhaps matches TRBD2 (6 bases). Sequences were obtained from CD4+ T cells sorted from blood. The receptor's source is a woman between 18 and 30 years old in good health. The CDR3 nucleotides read TGTGCCAGCAGCTCGGAGGGGTCAGCGACCGGCGTTCCAATTTATGAGCAGTTCTTC. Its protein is CASSSEGSATGVPIYEQFF.